This passage covers 13 T cell receptor beta chains from one sample sequenced in a study of cytomegalovirus exposure and HLA in healthy donors. Here immunoSEQ multiplex PCR was the method, and the copy in TCRdb shows in-frame clones only, minus some. Among 200,000 to 250,000 clones, around four fifths were seen once, and the ten largest hold around 5.5%. The material sequenced was PBMCs. These receptors originate from a woman aged 18-35 years in good health and CMV-seronegative.

As to this clone: Other DNA sequences within the sample encode an identical CDR3. V and J are TRBV30 and TRBJ1-1, with TRBD1 matching over 8 bases. V was pared by 2 bases and J by 4 bases, with 3 bases of the junction left unmatched. CDR1 is GTSNPN, CDR2 SVGIG, per germline (reference sequence). The CDR3 extends over 13 amino acids. DNA of the CDR3: TGTGCCTGGAGTCGACAGGGGAGCACTGAAGCTTTCTTT. Protein: CAWSRQGSTEAFF.

This chain uses TRBV9 with TRBJ1-1; no clear D. Germline V gives CDR1 SGDLS, CDR2 YYNGEE. The CDR3 length is 15 residues. The ends were cut back, 6 bases at V and 0 bases at J, with 15 bases in the middle. The CDR3, as DNA: TGTGCCAGCACCTCTTTATTAGGGATGAACACTGAAGCTTTCTTT. As protein: CASTSLLGMNTEAFF.

The gene calls are TRBV5-1 and TRBJ1-1; TRBD1 is a possible D gene (5 bases). Deletions cut 0 bases from V and 3 bases from J, with 15 bases between. CDR3 length equals 16 residues. CDR1 SGHRS and CDR2 YFSETQ come from the germline V gene. CDR3 residues: CASSLGLAGMDTEAFF. The DNA of the CDR3 is TGCGCCAGCAGCTTGGGGTTGGCAGGGATGGACACTGAAGCTTTCTTT.

V usage is TRBV28 and J usage is TRBJ2-1; 11 bases align to TRBD1. From germline, CDR1 is MDHEN and CDR2 SYDVKM. The J segment lost 5 bases and the V segment lost 2 bases, leaving 17 bases of the junction unmatched. The length of the CDR3 is 20 residues. The CDR3: CASSLDPRTGGYFMNNEQFF. DNA for the CDR3: TGTGCCAGCAGTTTAGATCCTCGGACAGGGGGCTACTTTATGAACAATGAGCAGTTCTTC.

This clone was recorded a few times. V gene TRBV5-1 combines with J gene TRBJ1-1; D uncertain. Looked up from germline, CDR1 is SGHRS and CDR2 is YFSETQ. V lost 8 bases to trimming and J lost 0 bases, with 5 bases between them. The CDR3 consists of 11 residues. The CDR3 sequence: CASIMNTEAFF. The CDR3 coding sequence is TGCGCCAGTATCATGAACACTGAAGCTTTCTTT.

The rearrangement joins TRBV19 to TRBJ1-1; TRBD1 aligns across 8 bases. V was pared by 5 bases and J by 6 bases, with 11 bases of the junction left unmatched. The CDR3 spans 15 residues. Germline V gives CDR1 LNHDA, CDR2 SQIVND (reference sequence). This CDR3 reads CASSPQTGVGAEAFF. CDR3 DNA: TGTGCCAGTAGTCCCCAGACAGGGGTTGGGGCTGAAGCTTTCTTT.

The J gene is TRBJ1-6, the V gene TRBV4-1; the D is unclear. CDR3 size: 15 residues. The V gene lost 5 bases and the J gene lost 5 bases, with 13 bases spanning the gap. Germline V gene sequence: CDR1 MGHRA, CDR2 YSYEKL. The CDR3: CASSYGRKNNSPLHF. As DNA, the CDR3 is TGCGCCAGCAGCTACGGACGAAAAAATAATTCACCCCTCCACTTT.

The DNA of the CDR3 is TGCGCCAGTACGACAGGGGTTGGGTATGGCTACACCTTC. It specifies CASTTGVGYGYTF. V and J are TRBV5-1 and TRBJ1-2; 8 nucleotides line up with TRBD1. V gave up 8 bases and J gave up 5 bases; unmatched junction bases: 8. Germline V CDR1 and CDR2: SGHRS, YFSETQ. This CDR3 is 13 amino acids long.

The chain couples TRBV28 to TRBJ1-5; no reliable D call. Germline CDR1 reads MDHEN; CDR2 reads SYDVKM. The ends were cut back, 4 bases at V and 7 bases at J, with 5 bases in the middle. This CDR3 has 11 amino acids. This CDR3 reads CASSSRQPQHF. The CDR3 region has the DNA TGTGCCAGCAGTTCACGACAGCCCCAGCATTTT.

V is TRBV6-5 and J is TRBJ2-5, with 9 bases that match TRBD1. CDR3 length: 14 amino acids. Germline CDR1 MNHEY, CDR2 SVGAGI. The J segment lost 5 bases and the V segment lost 6 bases, leaving 7 bases of the junction unmatched. CDR3 coding DNA: TGTGCCAGCAGCCACGACAGGGGGGTCGAGACCCAGTACTTC. Its protein product is CASSHDRGVETQYF.

The rearrangement joins TRBV7-9 to TRBJ1-1, with 8 bases matching TRBD1. In germline, CDR1 is SEHNR, CDR2 FQNEAQ (reference sequence). J lost 7 bases, V lost 2 bases, and 3 bases had no gene match. The CDR3 runs to 13 residues. The CDR3: CASSLTGQGEAFF. DNA for the CDR3: TGTGCCAGCAGCTTAACAGGACAGGGTGAAGCTTTCTTT.

The rearrangement links TRBV4-1 to TRBJ1-1; tentatively, D is TRBD1 (6 bases). Germline assignment: CDR1 MGHRA and CDR2 YSYEKL. Trimming took 0 bases from V and 3 from J, leaving 11 bases between them. The CDR3 has 15 amino acids. CDR3 sequence reads: CASSQDGGGDTEAFF. CDR3 coding DNA: TGCGCCAGCAGCCAAGACGGAGGGGGAGACACTGAAGCTTTCTTT.

This sequence joins TRBV2 and TRBJ1-2; D is perhaps TRBD1 (6 bases). The CDR3 runs to 14 residues. CDR1 is SNHLY and CDR2 is FYNNEI in the germline V gene. The V end was cut by 1 base, the J end by 0 bases, with 6 bases between. CDR3 sequence: CASSEGTANYGYTF. CDR3 DNA sequence: TGTGCCAGCAGTGAAGGGACAGCTAACTATGGCTACACCTTC.